This T cell receptor beta chain was sequenced for a study of T cell responses to AZD1222 COVID-19 vaccine (dated by TCRdb to 2020 to 2023). Describing the broader study: A total of just over 230 trial participants underwent TCR sequencing, of whom 200 to 220 received two doses of AZD1222 and about 25 received two doses of the MenACWY control vaccine. Trial participants were enrolled into age subgroups of 18-55, 56-69 and 70-plus years, which contained approximately 150, 28 and 58 TCR-sequenced participants, respectively.

The CDR3 regions of human TCRbeta chains were analyzed by immunosequencing. On the study's bioinformatics: TCRs in the repertoires were compared against a reference library of SARS-CoV-2-specific TCRs that had been generated with the MIRA antigen-specificity platform. Breadth was defined as the fraction of unique TCRs that were SARS-CoV-2-associated. Depth was defined as the fraction of total T cells that were SARS-CoV-2-associated. Using the MIRA data, each spike-specific TCR was assigned both to the spike region to which the TCR was reactive and to a CD4 or CD8 class. Log10-transformed breadth and depth values were compared by one-way ANOVA with Sidak's multiple comparisons tests. The table was pulled from immuneACCESS by TCRdb, which kept in-frame rearrangements only. Such tables lose some clones; where checked, under half of the loss comes from unresolved V genes, and the rest has no known cause. V and J calls and clone size come straight from that table; D and trimming were deduced from the DNA. The sample table shows around 120,000 clones, and about nine tenths are seen once. The ten largest clones take up more than 6% of the sample.

What the research found in general, with its limitations: A significant rise in spike-specific TCR breadth and depth was observed after two AZD1222 doses relative to day 0 and relative to MenACWY recipients. Because no samples from the day 14 peak response were available, repertoires could be characterized only after the peak T cell response. Only a handful of AZD1222 recipients were SARS-CoV-2 seropositive at baseline, limiting conclusions about previously exposed vaccinees. Participants were mostly white British and included more females than males, and it was suggested by the authors that clonal diversity may have been underestimated. The vaccine-associated CD4 TCRs covered the entire spike protein, and the dominant responses fell in regions 160-218 and 743-854. The 56-69-year group was small, and its depth increase did not reach significance, likely because of low power. Epitopes outside the regions mutated in the B.1.351 and B.1.1.7 variants were reportedly recognized by nearly half of the unique spike-specific TCRs.

Note on this clone: Its antigen has not been determined. Nothing much larger sits one base from this clone, and base qualities are not available.

The intended sense of this specimen's time point label: about 28 days (+/-7) after the second vaccine dose. AZD1222 recipients with second doses at about 4 weeks or about 12 weeks were pooled, because spike-specific TCR depth and breadth did not differ between schedules. Vaccinee samples came from UK trials COV001 and COV002, including a single-blind randomized controlled phase 2/3 trial of AZD1222 (ChAdOx1 nCoV-19) in healthy adults. Trial participant PBMC samples were collected at day 0 and day 28 after the second dose for TCRbeta chain sequencing. Sequences were derived from peripheral blood, sampled 28 days after the second AZD1222 dose. The TCR comes from an adult who received the AZD1222 COVID-19 vaccine.

CDR3 region: CASSERAYNEKLFF. The bases read TGTGCCAGCAGTGAGCGAGCCTATAATGAAAAACTGTTTTTT. The V and J segments used are TRBV6-1 and TRBJ1-4, with the identity of the D gene unclear. Cut back by 3 bases and 4 bases, the V and J ends lie 9 bases apart. The CDR3 contains 14 residues, cysteine and phenylalanine counted. The CDR3 DNA has 42 bases and is translated from base 1. The germline V gene gives CDR1 as MNHNS and CDR2 as SASEGT.